The 28 T cell receptor beta chains listed next were all sequenced from one sample in a study of T cells in Graves' hyperthyroidism and ophthalmopathy. Authors of the study amplified TCR beta CDR3 regions from RNA transcripts. In the first-round RT-PCR of the TCR CDR3, the HTBI primer set was used. TCRdb itself ran the multiplex PCR reads through MiXCR, one entry per CDR3 protein. Of 450,000 to 600,000 distinct CDR3 sequences in the sample, approximately 20% were seen once. The sample taken for sequencing was blood. These receptors were collected from a man between 40 and 49 years old with Graves' ophthalmopathy.

This clonotype has at least ten counts. The chain is built from TRBV6-1 and TRBJ1-1; D might be TRBD1 (5 bases). Germline values: CDR1 MNHNS, CDR2 SASEGT. The germline V and J ends were trimmed by 5 bases and 11 bases, with 15 bases remaining between them. CDR3 length equals 12 residues. CDR3 nucleotide sequence: TGTGCCAGCAGTTTAGCCGGTGGGGGTGCTTTCTTT. Translating gives CASSLAGGGAFF.

This clonotype was seen a few times. V is TRBV7-9 and J is TRBJ2-5, with D perhaps matching TRBD2 (5 bases). The CDR3 contains 15 residues. Germline V gene lookup returns CDR1 SEHNR and CDR2 FQNEAQ (reference sequence). V lost 1 base to trimming and J lost 2 bases, with 11 bases between them. The CDR3 region is CASSLGASRQETQYF. CDR3 DNA: TGTGCCAGCAGCTTAGGGGCTAGCAGGCAAGAGACCCAGTACTTC.

The sample holds many counts of this clonotype. This sequence joins TRBV2 and TRBJ2-5; 10 positions match TRBD1. V lost 3 bases, J lost 5 bases, and 3 bases stayed unmatched. The CDR3 is 14 residues long. Germline V gives CDR1 SNHLY, CDR2 FYNNEI. DNA for the CDR3: TGTGCCAGCAGTGAGACAGGGGGCTTGGAGACCCAGTACTTC. This translates into CASSETGGLETQYF.

This clonotype has only a few counts. The chain uses TRBV28 and TRBJ2-3; 9 bases are a match to TRBD1. The CDR3 covers 16 residues. The V gene end was trimmed by 6 bases and the J gene end by 6 bases; junction bases not matched to a gene: 13. Germline CDR1 is MDHEN and CDR2 is SYDVKM. The CDR3 nucleotides are TGTGCCAGCAGGCGTAACAGGGGGCTGAAGGGGGATACGCAGTATTTT. This encodes CASRRNRGLKGDTQYF.

The table lists this clonotype with a few counts. The chain links TRBV30 to TRBJ2-5, with 11 nucleotides matching TRBD2. CDR1 is GTSNPN and CDR2 is SVGIG in the germline V gene (reference sequence). The ends lost 3 bases at V and 5 bases at J; junction bases unmatched: 14. The CDR3 consists of 17 residues. CDR3 coding DNA: TGTGCCTGGAGGAGAGATTGGGGACTAGCGGCTTCGGAGACCCAGTACTTC. This translates into CAWRRDWGLAASETQYF.

The table lists this clonotype with many counts. The CDR3 DNA sequence: TGTGCCAGCAGCCTCACTAGCGGAGCCTACACAGATACGCAGTATTTT. Translated: CASSLTSGAYTDTQYF. The chain uses TRBV3-1 and TRBJ2-3; 8 nucleotides agree with TRBD2. The CDR3 sequence is 16 residues long. Germline loops: CDR1 LGHDT, CDR2 YNNKEL (reference sequence). V dropped 4 bases and J dropped 2; count of bases not matched to a gene: 8.

In its sample, this clonotype was seen a few times. J is TRBJ1-1 and V is TRBV3-1, with D maybe TRBD1 (5 bases). Germline V CDR1 and CDR2: LGHDT, YNNKEL (reference sequence). V was clipped by 3 bases and J by 5 bases, with 16 bases between them. The CDR3 sequence is 15 residues long. CDR3 in DNA: TGTGCCAGCAGCCACGCCTTTGGGGGGTTGACTGAAGCTTTCTTT. Encoded protein: CASSHAFGGLTEAFF.

This clonotype was recorded a few times. The V and J genes are TRBV6-1 and TRBJ1-2; possible D gene TRBD1, 6 bases. This CDR3 contains 15 residues. Germline CDR1 MNHNS, CDR2 SASEGT. V was cut by 6 bases and J by 0 bases, with 14 bases left in between. The CDR3 loop reads CASSTGSLANYGYTF. The CDR3 nucleotides are TGTGCCAGCAGCACAGGGTCCCTAGCTAACTATGGCTACACCTTC.

This clonotype was found a few times. The chain carries TRBV7-9 and TRBJ1-1; D unclear. The CDR3 runs to 12 residues. Germline CDR1 reads SEHNR; CDR2 reads FQNEAQ (reference sequence). Between the trimmed V and J ends, which lost 3 bases and 7 bases, there was a span of 9 bases. CDR3 DNA: TGTGCCAGCAGCTTCGGTGGTAATGAAGCTTTCTTT. Its translation: CASSFGGNEAFF.

J is TRBJ2-3 and V is TRBV9, with unresolved D. Trimming shortened V by 0 bases and J by 1 base, and 6 bases separated the two germline ends. CDR3 length: 14 amino acids. Germline values: CDR1 SGDLS, CDR2 YYNGEE. CDR3 sequence: CASSVEWGTDTQYF. As DNA, the CDR3 is TGTGCCAGCAGCGTAGAGTGGGGCACAGATACGCAGTATTTT.

This clonotype was observed many times. This chain uses TRBV19 with TRBJ2-7; 7 nucleotides align to TRBD2. Trimming removed 6 bases from V and 3 bases from J; junction bases left unmatched: 5. This CDR3 spans 13 amino acids. Germline V gene data show CDR1 as LNHDA and CDR2 as SQIVND (reference sequence). In DNA form, the CDR3 reads TGTGCCAGTAGCCCCGGGGGGTACTACGAGCAGTACTTC. Protein sequence: CASSPGGYYEQYF.

This clonotype has just a few counts. The gene calls are TRBV7-9 and TRBJ2-1; 10 bases are a match to TRBD1. CDR3 length equals 16 residues. After removal of 5 bases from V and 8 bases from J, the junction contained 12 bases not matched to a gene. Germline CDR1 reads SEHNR; CDR2 reads FQNEAQ (reference sequence). The CDR3 DNA reads TGTGCCAGCAGCCCCCCCGGGACAGGGGAGCGTTATGAGCAGTTCTTC. This translates into CASSPPGTGERYEQFF.

In this sample, this clonotype turned up a few times. This rearrangement joins TRBV7-8 to TRBJ2-3; 9 bases are shared with TRBD2. With 1 base clipped from V and 5 bases from J, the junction kept 10 bases outside the gene matches. The length of the CDR3 is 17 residues. Germline values: CDR1 SGHVS, CDR2 FQNEAQ. CDR3 nucleotides: TGTGCCAGCAGCTTAGAGGTGGCTAGCGGGAATTTAGATACGCAGTATTTT. Protein sequence: CASSLEVASGNLDTQYF.

This clonotype was seen repeatedly, ten times or more. The V and J genes are TRBV6-1 and TRBJ2-5; 7 bases line up with TRBD1. With 3 bases clipped from V and 1 base from J, the junction kept 8 bases outside the gene matches. CDR1 is MNHNS and CDR2 is SASEGT in the germline V gene. The CDR3 covers 16 residues. The CDR3 DNA reads TGTGCCAGCAGTGATGGACGACAGGGCGGCCAAGAGACCCAGTACTTC. Protein product: CASSDGRQGGQETQYF.

With respect to this clonotype: One end of the junction varies from germline; a read error may be responsible. The J gene is TRBJ1-1, the V gene TRBV6-1; D is uncertain. The CDR3 loop spans 10 amino acids. Germline lookup yields CDR1 MNHNS and CDR2 SASEGT. The CDR3 region is CASRDYEAFF. Written as DNA, the CDR3 is TGTGCCAGCCGTGATTATGAAGCTTTCTTT.

This clonotype was seen a few times. The chain combines TRBV6-1 with TRBJ1-4, with 9 bases aligning to TRBD1. V gave up 6 bases and J gave up 10 bases; unmatched junction bases: 6. Germline V gene data show CDR1 as MNHNS and CDR2 as SASEGT. CDR3 length: 13 residues. Here the CDR3 DNA reads TGTGCCAGCAGGGACAGGGGAATAGGAAAACTGTTTTTT. Encoded protein: CASRDRGIGKLFF.

This clonotype was seen many times. The chain joins TRBV6-2 or TRBV6-3 to TRBJ1-1, with 8 nucleotides matching TRBD1. Trimming took 5 bases from V and 1 from J; bases not matched to a gene: 12. The germline V gene has CDR1 MNHEY and CDR2 SVGEGT. The CDR3 extends over 17 amino acids. The CDR3 protein is CASSNQDRVLQNTEAFF. In nucleotides, the CDR3 is TGTGCCAGCAGTAACCAGGACAGGGTTTTACAGAACACTGAAGCTTTCTTT.

This clonotype was seen ten or more times. The chain combines TRBV28 with TRBJ2-5, with D tentatively TRBD1 (6 bases). Germline loops: CDR1 MDHEN, CDR2 SYDVKM. This CDR3 spans 14 amino acids. The ends were cut back, 2 bases at V and 4 bases at J, with 11 bases in the middle. This CDR3 reads CASSLRGGVETQYF. The CDR3 nucleotides are TGTGCCAGCAGTTTAAGAGGGGGAGTAGAGACCCAGTACTTC.

The chain combines TRBV10-3 with TRBJ2-5; D remains unclear. V lost 2 bases and J 9 bases, leaving 10 bases between the germline ends. The CDR3 is 12 residues long. The germline gives CDR1 ENHRY, CDR2 SYGVKD. The CDR3 DNA reads TGTGCCATCAGTGAGGTTGAATCGGCCCAGTACTTC. Its translation is CAISEVESAQYF.

This clonotype was recorded many times. The chain links TRBV7-9 to TRBJ2-3; D could derive from TRBD1 or TRBD2 (7 bases each). CDR1 is SEHNR, CDR2 FQNEAQ, per germline (reference sequence). This CDR3 has 14 amino acids. V lost 5 bases to trimming and J lost 5 bases, with 14 bases between them. In DNA form, the CDR3 reads TGTGCCAGCAGCCGAGACAGGGAGGGAGATACGCAGTATTTT. This encodes CASSRDREGDTQYF.

CDR3 DNA: TGTGCCAGCAGTCATGGGACAGGGGCCGAGCAGTACTTC. Residues: CASSHGTGAEQYF. This chain connects TRBV6-1 to TRBJ2-7; 10 positions match TRBD1. CDR1 and CDR2 (germline): MNHNS, SASEGT. This CDR3 region has 13 residues. Trimming took 5 bases from V and 6 from J; bases not matched to a gene: 4.

This clonotype appeared many times. The chain couples TRBV2 to TRBJ2-3; 9 bases are a match to TRBD2. Looked up from germline, CDR1 is SNHLY and CDR2 is FYNNEI. Trimming removed 1 base from V and 1 base from J; junction bases left unmatched: 0. This CDR3 comprises 15 residues. CDR3 sequence reads: CASSEGLAGTDTQYF. DNA for the CDR3: TGTGCCAGCAGTGAAGGACTAGCGGGCACAGATACGCAGTATTTT.

This chain uses TRBV28 with TRBJ1-2; D uncertain. Germline CDR1 and CDR2: MDHEN and SYDVKM. Trimming took off 10 bases at V and 2 bases at J, with 11 bases between the two ends. This CDR3 comprises 12 residues. The CDR3 here is CATTIGNYGYTF. CDR3 coding DNA: TGTGCCACCACCATAGGGAACTATGGCTACACCTTC.

This clonotype was counted a few times. The chain carries TRBV29-1 and TRBJ2-5; D gene uncertain. V was trimmed by 5 bases and J by 0 bases, leaving 10 bases between them. Germline V lookup: CDR1 SQVTM, CDR2 ANQGSEA. The CDR3 has 13 amino acids. The CDR3 reads CSVQSLYQETQYF. For the CDR3, the DNA is TGCAGCGTTCAATCCCTGTACCAAGAGACCCAGTACTTC.

The rearrangement uses TRBV28 and TRBJ1-5; the D gene is possibly TRBD1 (6 bases). The V gene lost 6 bases and the J gene lost 6 bases, with 15 bases spanning the gap. This CDR3 is 14 amino acids long. CDR1 MDHEN and CDR2 SYDVKM come from the germline V gene. DNA for the CDR3: TGTGCCAGCAGAGGGGGAGGAAGAGTTCAGCCCCAGCATTTT. The encoded protein is CASRGGGRVQPQHF.

The table lists this clonotype with a few counts. The gene calls are TRBV5-1 and TRBJ2-5, with D perhaps given as TRBD1 or TRBD2 (6 bases each). V was pared by 3 bases and J by 3 bases, with 9 bases between. CDR1 is SGHRS, CDR2 YFSETQ, per germline. The CDR3 consists of 13 residues. The CDR3 here is CASSWRGEETQYF. The DNA for the CDR3 is TGCGCCAGCAGCTGGAGGGGGGAAGAGACCCAGTACTTC.

In its sample, this clonotype was seen once. V is TRBV20-1 and J is TRBJ1-5; D unclear. This CDR3 comprises 15 residues. Deletions cut 0 bases from V and 4 bases from J, with 13 bases between. Germline V gene data show CDR1 as DFQATT and CDR2 as SNEGSKA (reference sequence). DNA of the CDR3: TGCAGTGCTAGAGATTCCGGGAGGTTTAATCAGCCCCAGCATTTT. Protein: CSARDSGRFNQPQHF.

The chain links TRBV19 to TRBJ1-2, with D hard to call. Per the germline V gene, CDR1 is LNHDA and CDR2 is SQIVND (reference sequence). The V gene lost 7 bases and the J gene lost 1 base, with 7 bases spanning the gap. The CDR3 has 12 residues. The CDR3 DNA reads TGTGCCAGTACCGGGGTTAACTATGGCTACACCTTC. Residues: CASTGVNYGYTF.